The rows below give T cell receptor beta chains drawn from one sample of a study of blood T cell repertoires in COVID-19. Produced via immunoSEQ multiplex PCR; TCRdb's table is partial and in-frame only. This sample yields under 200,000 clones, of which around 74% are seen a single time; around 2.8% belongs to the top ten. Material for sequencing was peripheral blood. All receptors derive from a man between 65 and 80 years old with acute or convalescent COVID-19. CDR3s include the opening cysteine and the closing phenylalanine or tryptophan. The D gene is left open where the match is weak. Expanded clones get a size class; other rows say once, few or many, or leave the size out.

CDR3 DNA: TGTGCCAGCAGCTTGTCGGGCAATCAGCCCCAGCATTTT; CDR3 protein: CASSLSGNQPQHF; clone size: .; D gene: .; J gene: TRBJ1-5; V gene: TRBV5-4
CDR3 DNA: TGTGCCAGCAGTGACTCACAGGGATACGGCTACACCTTC; CDR3 protein: CASSDSQGYGYTF; clone size: .; D gene: .; J gene: TRBJ1-2; V gene: TRBV6-4
CDR3 DNA: TGTGCCAGTAGTATAGGAGGGGGCGAGGCTCAGCCCCAGCATTTT; CDR3 protein: CASSIGGGEAQPQHF; clone size: few; D gene: TRBD1; J gene: TRBJ1-5; V gene: TRBV19
CDR3 DNA: TGTGCCAGCAGCCGCAGCGGCAGCAGCTCTGGGGCCAACGTCCTGACTTTC; CDR3 protein: CASSRSGSSSGANVLTF; clone size: few; D gene: .; J gene: TRBJ2-6; V gene: TRBV7-9
CDR3 DNA: TGTGCCAGTAGTAACGACAGGGCATATGGCTACACCTTC; CDR3 protein: CASSNDRAYGYTF; clone size: once; D gene: TRBD1; J gene: TRBJ1-2; V gene: TRBV19
CDR3 DNA: TGTGCCAGCAGTGAGAGAGGGCAGAGGAACACTGAAGCTTTCTTT; CDR3 protein: CASSERGQRNTEAFF; clone size: once; D gene: .; J gene: TRBJ1-1; V gene: TRBV6-1
CDR3 DNA: TGTGCCAGCAGTCCGCCTACTGCGCGGGGGAACTACGAGCAGTACTTC; CDR3 protein: CASSPPTARGNYEQYF; clone size: .; D gene: TRBD2; J gene: TRBJ2-7; V gene: TRBV28
CDR3 DNA: TGTGCCAGCAGGTTGACAGCAGGGGGCAATTATTGGTACGAGCAGTACTTC; CDR3 protein: CASRLTAGGNYWYEQYF; clone size: .; D gene: TRBD1; J gene: TRBJ2-7; V gene: TRBV5-5
CDR3 DNA: TGCGCCAGCACAACAGAAGTAAACACTGAAGCTTTCTTT; CDR3 protein: CASTTEVNTEAFF; clone size: .; D gene: .; J gene: TRBJ1-1; V gene: TRBV5-1
CDR3 DNA: TGCGCCAGCAGCTTGGGACAGGGGGGCTCCTACGAGCAGTACTTC; CDR3 protein: CASSLGQGGSYEQYF; clone size: .; D gene: TRBD1; J gene: TRBJ2-7; V gene: TRBV5-1
CDR3 DNA: TGTGCCAGCAATCGAGCGAATAGCAATCAGCCCCAGCATTTT; CDR3 protein: CASNRANSNQPQHF; clone size: .; D gene: .; J gene: TRBJ1-5; V gene: TRBV28
CDR3 DNA: TGTGCCATCAGTGAGTCCCAAGGACAGAGCCGTAGGAACACTGAAGCTTTCTTT; CDR3 protein: CAISESQGQSRRNTEAFF; clone size: once; D gene: .; J gene: TRBJ1-1; V gene: TRBV10-3
CDR3 DNA: TGCGCCAGCAGCTTGACAGGGAGAGGCACTGAAGCTTTCTTT; CDR3 protein: CASSLTGRGTEAFF; clone size: once; D gene: .; J gene: TRBJ1-1; V gene: TRBV5-1
CDR3 DNA: TGTGCCAGCCTGGACAGGGCGAACACTGAAGCTTTCTTT; CDR3 protein: CASLDRANTEAFF; clone size: .; D gene: .; J gene: TRBJ1-1; V gene: TRBV21-1
CDR3 DNA: TGTGCCAGCAGTTTAACCGGGTTCGAGCAGTACTTC; CDR3 protein: CASSLTGFEQYF; clone size: .; D gene: .; J gene: TRBJ2-7; V gene: TRBV27
CDR3 DNA: TGTGCCAGCAGACTAGCGGGAGAAATGGGGTACGAGCAGTACTTC; CDR3 protein: CASRLAGEMGYEQYF; clone size: .; D gene: TRBD2; J gene: TRBJ2-7; V gene: TRBV11-2
CDR3 DNA: TGTGCCAGGACCGACAGGGTTGTGGGGGGCACTGAAGCTTTCTTT; CDR3 protein: CARTDRVVGGTEAFF; clone size: .; D gene: .; J gene: TRBJ1-1; V gene: TRBV21-1
CDR3 DNA: TGTGCCAGCAGCCCGGGAAGCAACAACTATGGCTACACCTTC; CDR3 protein: CASSPGSNNYGYTF; clone size: few; D gene: .; J gene: TRBJ1-2; V gene: TRBV28
CDR3 DNA: TGTGCCAGCAGCTTAGAGGGTAGCGCCGGGGAGCTGTTTTTT; CDR3 protein: CASSLEGSAGELFF; clone size: .; D gene: .; J gene: TRBJ2-2; V gene: TRBV7-9
CDR3 DNA: TGCGCCAGCCGACTTAGGGGCAGCATGAACACTGAAGCTTTCTTT; CDR3 protein: CASRLRGSMNTEAFF; clone size: .; D gene: .; J gene: TRBJ1-1; V gene: TRBV5-1
CDR3 DNA: TGTGCCAGTAGTATCGGACTAGCGGCAACCTCCTACAATGAGCAGTTCTTC; CDR3 protein: CASSIGLAATSYNEQFF; clone size: .; D gene: TRBD2; J gene: TRBJ2-1; V gene: TRBV19
CDR3 DNA: TGCGCCAGCAGCTTTAGTACAGGGGGTAACACTGAAGCTTTCTTT; CDR3 protein: CASSFSTGGNTEAFF; clone size: once; D gene: TRBD1; J gene: TRBJ1-1; V gene: TRBV5-1
CDR3 DNA: TGTGCCAGCAGTTTTGGTCTCGGGACAGGGGGTTCACCCCTCCACTTT; CDR3 protein: CASSFGLGTGGSPLHF; clone size: .; D gene: TRBD1; J gene: TRBJ1-6; V gene: TRBV28
CDR3 DNA: TGTGCCAGCAGCTTAGGTGGCGGGAGTGGTTCCTACGAGCAGTACTTC; CDR3 protein: CASSLGGGSGSYEQYF; clone size: .; D gene: TRBD2; J gene: TRBJ2-7; V gene: TRBV11-3
CDR3 DNA: TGTGCCAGCAGCCAGGGGGGTGTCGGGGGGCGAGGTGAAGCTTTCTTT; CDR3 protein: CASSQGGVGGRGEAFF; clone size: .; D gene: .; J gene: TRBJ1-1; V gene: TRBV4-2
CDR3 DNA: TGTGCCAGCAGCTCAGCTGTGTTAGCGGGAGGACGGGAGACCCAGTACTTC; CDR3 protein: CASSSAVLAGGRETQYF; clone size: .; D gene: TRBD2; J gene: TRBJ2-5; V gene: TRBV9
CDR3 DNA: TGTGCCAGCAGCTTAAGGGAAGGAGGAGGGGAAAAACTGTTTTTT; CDR3 protein: CASSLREGGGEKLFF; clone size: .; D gene: .; J gene: TRBJ1-4; V gene: TRBV11-3
CDR3 DNA: TGCGCCTGTGGCGGGAGCTTGCAGGGGTGGGTTGGAGATACGCAGTATTTT; CDR3 protein: CACGGSLQGWVGDTQYF; clone size: .; D gene: .; J gene: TRBJ2-3; V gene: TRBV19
CDR3 DNA: TGTGCCAGCAGTATCTCTCTAGCGGGAGTCGGGTACGAGCAGTACTTC; CDR3 protein: CASSISLAGVGYEQYF; clone size: .; D gene: TRBD2; J gene: TRBJ2-7; V gene: TRBV27
CDR3 DNA: TGTGCCAGCAGCCAAAGAAATTTGAACAGTGAAGCTTTCTTT; CDR3 protein: CASSQRNLNSEAFF; clone size: .; D gene: .; J gene: TRBJ1-1; V gene: TRBV3-1/TRBV3-2
CDR3 DNA: TGTGCCAGCAGCGTAGGAGGGACGCAGTATTTT; CDR3 protein: CASSVGGTQYF; clone size: .; D gene: .; J gene: TRBJ2-3; V gene: TRBV7-3
CDR3 DNA: TGTGCCAGCACCAGGGACTCTGGGGCCAACGTCCTGACTTTC; CDR3 protein: CASTRDSGANVLTF; clone size: .; D gene: .; J gene: TRBJ2-6; V gene: TRBV27
CDR3 DNA: TGTGCCATCAGTGCTGTGACTAGCGCCTTCAATGAGCAGTTCTTC; CDR3 protein: CAISAVTSAFNEQFF; clone size: .; D gene: TRBD2; J gene: TRBJ2-1; V gene: TRBV10-3
CDR3 DNA: TGTGCCAGCAGCCCAGTCTCGACAGGAACCTACGAGCAGTACTTC; CDR3 protein: CASSPVSTGTYEQYF; clone size: .; D gene: .; J gene: TRBJ2-7; V gene: TRBV5-6
CDR3 DNA: TGCGCCAGCAGCCCCGGACACAACACCGGGGAGCTGTTTTTT; CDR3 protein: CASSPGHNTGELFF; clone size: .; D gene: .; J gene: TRBJ2-2; V gene: TRBV4-1
CDR3 DNA: TGTGCCAGCAGGGACCGGGACAGGTGGGAAAAACTGTTTTTT; CDR3 protein: CASRDRDRWEKLFF; clone size: .; D gene: TRBD1; J gene: TRBJ1-4; V gene: TRBV6-5
CDR3 DNA: TGTGCCTCTCGCCTTACTAGCGGCTACTACAATGAGCAGTTCTTC; CDR3 protein: CASRLTSGYYNEQFF; clone size: few; D gene: TRBD2; J gene: TRBJ2-1; V gene: TRBV15
CDR3 DNA: TGTGCCAGCAGTTTTGGGACAGGGAACACTGAAGCTTTCTTT; CDR3 protein: CASSFGTGNTEAFF; clone size: .; D gene: TRBD1; J gene: TRBJ1-1; V gene: TRBV27
CDR3 DNA: TGTGCCAGCAGTGACCCGACAGGGGCAGGAGAAAAACTGTTTTTT; CDR3 protein: CASSDPTGAGEKLFF; clone size: .; D gene: TRBD1; J gene: TRBJ1-4; V gene: TRBV25-1
CDR3 DNA: TGTGCCACCAGTGACCTCGACAGGACTGAGACTAATGAAAAACTGTTTTTT; CDR3 protein: CATSDLDRTETNEKLFF; clone size: .; D gene: .; J gene: TRBJ1-4; V gene: TRBV24-1
CDR3 DNA: TGTGCCAGCAGCTTGGGGGGGGGCAGAAGAAACACCATATATTTT; CDR3 protein: CASSLGGGRRNTIYF; clone size: .; D gene: .; J gene: TRBJ1-3; V gene: TRBV28
CDR3 DNA: TGTGCCAGCACCTTTGGCAGGAACACTGAAGCTTTCTTT; CDR3 protein: CASTFGRNTEAFF; clone size: .; D gene: .; J gene: TRBJ1-1; V gene: TRBV3-1/TRBV3-2
CDR3 DNA: TGCGCCAGCAGTGAGGTTAACAGCCAAGAGACCCAGTACTTC; CDR3 protein: CASSEVNSQETQYF; clone size: .; D gene: .; J gene: TRBJ2-5; V gene: TRBV10-2
CDR3 DNA: TGTGCCAGCTGCCCACAGGGACCGGATCAGCCCCAGCATTTT; CDR3 protein: CASCPQGPDQPQHF; clone size: .; D gene: .; J gene: TRBJ1-5; V gene: TRBV2
CDR3 DNA: TGTGCCAGTAGATTCCGGGACAGGGGTTTGAACACTGAAGCTTTCTTT; CDR3 protein: CASRFRDRGLNTEAFF; clone size: many; D gene: TRBD1; J gene: TRBJ1-1; V gene: TRBV19
CDR3 DNA: TGTGCCAGCAGCTTGGCCCTACAGTTCAACTATGGCTACACCTTC; CDR3 protein: CASSLALQFNYGYTF; clone size: .; D gene: .; J gene: TRBJ1-2; V gene: TRBV5-8
CDR3 DNA: TGTGCCAGCAGCACGGACAGAACTAGCACTGAAGCTTTCTTT; CDR3 protein: CASSTDRTSTEAFF; clone size: .; D gene: .; J gene: TRBJ1-1; V gene: TRBV11-2
CDR3 DNA: TGTGCCAGCAGCGCCGGGACTAGCGGGAGGGCTGCCGGGGCGGTGGGCGAGCAGTACTTC; CDR3 protein: CASSAGTSGRAAGAVGEQYF; clone size: .; D gene: TRBD2; J gene: TRBJ2-7; V gene: TRBV9
CDR3 DNA: TGTGCCAGCAGTTCTATCGGACAGGGGGAAAGCTACGAGCAGTACTTC; CDR3 protein: CASSSIGQGESYEQYF; clone size: few; D gene: TRBD1; J gene: TRBJ2-7; V gene: TRBV28
CDR3 DNA: TGCGCCAGCAGCTTGAGTTACGGAGCCTATGGCTACACCTTC; CDR3 protein: CASSLSYGAYGYTF; clone size: .; D gene: .; J gene: TRBJ1-2; V gene: TRBV5-1
CDR3 DNA: TGTGCCAGCAGCTTAGCTTCCCGTCTGAGCTCCTACGAGCAGTACTTC; CDR3 protein: CASSLASRLSSYEQYF; clone size: .; D gene: .; J gene: TRBJ2-7; V gene: TRBV7-2
CDR3 DNA: TGTGCCTGGAGTGTAACTAGCGGGCCCTCCTACGAGCAGTACTTC; CDR3 protein: CAWSVTSGPSYEQYF; clone size: .; D gene: TRBD2; J gene: TRBJ2-7; V gene: TRBV30